These 28 T cell receptor beta chains were sequenced from one sample in a study. TCRdb independently ran MiXCR on the 5' RACE reads; one entry per CDR3 protein. The repertoire has approximately 60,000 distinct CDR3 sequences, about 20% of them found once; the top ten carry roughly 2.9%. Cells sorted as Tregs were CD4+, CD25+ and CD127-/low. Sequencing input: tumor-infiltrating Tregs sorted from the breast tumor. The source is a female donor with breast cancer.

In this sample, this clonotype turned up a few times. The genes are TRBV3-1 and TRBJ2-7; possibly TRBD1 or TRBD2 for D (5 bases each). The ends were cut back, 4 bases at V and 2 bases at J, with 9 bases in the middle. The germline gives CDR1 LGHDT, CDR2 YNNKEL (reference sequence). This CDR3 contains 13 residues. CDR3 DNA: TGTGCCAGCAGCCGGGACGGGCCCTACGAGCAGTACTTC. This sequence encodes CASSRDGPYEQYF.

This clonotype has just a few counts. V gene TRBV3-1 combines with J gene TRBJ1-1; 11 positions agree with TRBD1. Unmatched junction bases numbered 8, after V lost 3 bases and J lost 11 bases. The CDR3 runs to 14 residues. Germline CDR1 LGHDT, CDR2 YNNKEL (reference sequence). In nucleotides, the CDR3 is TGTGCCAGCAGCCAGAGGGGGACAGGGGGATTGGCTTTCTTT. Protein product: CASSQRGTGGLAFF.

V usage is TRBV7-3 and J usage is TRBJ2-3, with 12 bases identical to TRBD2. The CDR3 is 16 residues long. The J segment lost 5 bases and the V segment lost 2 bases, leaving 5 bases of the junction unmatched. In germline, CDR1 is SGHTA, CDR2 FQGTGA. The DNA for the CDR3 is TGTGCCAGCAGCTTAGAGGGGGGACTAGCGGGAGATACGCAGTATTTT. Translated: CASSLEGGLAGDTQYF.

This clonotype was found many times. The V and J genes are TRBV4-1 and TRBJ1-5; D unclear. CDR3 length: 14 amino acids. Trimming cost V 4 bases and J 4 bases, with 11 bases left between them. Germline assignment: CDR1 MGHRA and CDR2 YSYEKL. The DNA for the CDR3 is TGCGCCAGCAGCCCGGTGTTAGGGAATCAGCCCCAGCATTTT. It codes for CASSPVLGNQPQHF.

Of note for this clonotype: The junction does not match germline at one end; this may be a read error. CDR3 residues: CASSYSNQPQHF. In DNA form, the CDR3 reads TGTGCCAGCAGTTATAGTAATCAGCCCCAGCACTTT. This chain joins TRBV28 and TRBJ1-5, with D uncertain. Germline V CDR1 and CDR2: MDHEN, SYDVKM. The CDR3 extends over 12 amino acids.

The chain is built from TRBV29-1 and TRBJ2-2; 9 bases agree with TRBD2. After removal of 5 bases from V and 6 bases from J, the junction contained 4 bases not matched to a gene. Germline V CDR1 and CDR2: SQVTM, ANQGSEA. The CDR3 extends over 13 amino acids. DNA for the CDR3: TGCAGCGTTTTTAGCGGGAGCTCCGGGGAGCTGTTTTTT. This translates into CSVFSGSSGELFF.

The chain carries TRBV28 and TRBJ2-5; D remains unclear. The germline V gene has CDR1 MDHEN and CDR2 SYDVKM. V was pared by 5 bases and J by 9 bases, with 13 bases between. The CDR3 runs to 12 residues. The CDR3 nucleotides are TGTGCCAGCAGTATAACGGAAAGGCCCCAGTACTTC. Protein sequence: CASSITERPQYF. Filled out from reference TRBV28 and TRBJ2-5, the complete variable domain reads DVKVTQSSRYLVKRTGEKVFLECVQDMDHENMFWYRQDPGLGLRLIYFSYDVKMKEKGDIPEGYSVSREKKERFSLILESASTNQTSMYLCASSITERPQYFGPGTRLLVL.

This clonotype was counted a few times. This chain links TRBV7-2 with TRBJ1-1; D not certain. Germline V gene data show CDR1 as SGHTA and CDR2 as FQGNSA. The CDR3 length is 13 residues. The germline V and J ends were trimmed by 4 bases and 0 bases, with 6 bases remaining between them. The CDR3 protein is CASSSYLNTEAFF. The CDR3 DNA follows: TGTGCCAGCAGCTCGTACCTGAACACTGAAGCTTTCTTT.

This clonotype was seen repeatedly, ten times or more. The V call is TRBV5-1, the J call TRBJ1-2; D ambiguous. This CDR3 contains 13 residues. V was pared by 0 bases and J by 7 bases, with 10 bases between. Germline V CDR1 and CDR2: SGHRS, YFSETQ. In DNA form, the CDR3 reads TGCGCCAGCAGCTTGGCTAGACAACCTGGCTACACCTTC. It encodes CASSLARQPGYTF.

Many counts were recorded for this clonotype. This chain links TRBV7-3 with TRBJ2-1; D might be TRBD1 (5 bases). With 1 base removed from V and 6 bases from J, the gap between germline ends came to 7 bases. This CDR3 spans 13 amino acids. CDR1 is SGHTA and CDR2 is FQGTGA in the germline V gene. CDR3 bases: TGTGCCAGCAGCTTAAGCCAGGGCAATGAGCAGTTCTTC. Translated: CASSLSQGNEQFF.

CDR3 DNA sequence: TGTGCCAGCAGCGAACAGGTTACTCCCCAAGAAGCTTTCTTT. Its protein product is CASSEQVTPQEAFF. The gene calls are TRBV6-5 and TRBJ1-1; perhaps TRBD1 as D (5 bases). The germline V gene encodes CDR1 MNHEY and CDR2 SVGAGI. The CDR3 has 14 residues. The V end lost 6 bases, the J end lost 8 bases, and 19 bases lay between the germline ends.

This clonotype appeared a few times. The chain couples TRBV20-1 to TRBJ2-1; D gene ambiguous. CDR3 length: 14 amino acids. V was trimmed by 6 bases and J by 0 bases, leaving 12 bases between them. Germline CDR1 reads DFQATT; CDR2 reads SNEGSKA (reference sequence). In DNA form, the CDR3 reads TGCAGTGCCTCCCGACACATCTCCTACAATGAGCAGTTCTTC. This gives the protein CSASRHISYNEQFF.

J is TRBJ1-4 and V is TRBV6-6, with a tentative D call TRBD1 (6 bases). CDR1 is MNHNY, CDR2 SVGAGI, per germline (reference sequence). The CDR3 extends over 13 amino acids. V shed 7 bases and J shed 10 bases, with 16 bases lying between them. CDR3: CASKSGGQLKLFF. The DNA for the CDR3 is TGTGCCAGCAAAAGCGGCGGACAGTTAAAACTGTTTTTT.

Concerning this clonotype: A much larger clone differs from this one at a single base, so this may be a read error. This chain joins TRBV7-2 and TRBJ1-1; D not certain. The CDR3 contains 13 residues. CDR1 is SGHTA, CDR2 FQGNSA, per germline. The CDR3 protein is CVSSISRNTEAFF. In DNA, the CDR3 is TGTGTCAGCAGCATCAGCCGAAACACTGAAGCTTTCTTT.

CDR3 DNA sequence: TGCAGTGCTAGAGGCCCAGACAGGGGGGGCACTGAAGCTTTCTTT. Protein: CSARGPDRGGTEAFF. The chain carries TRBV20-1 and TRBJ1-1, with 9 bases fitting TRBD1. The CDR3 sequence is 15 residues long. V was pared by 1 base and J by 4 bases, with 7 bases of the junction left unmatched. CDR1 and CDR2 (germline): DFQATT, SNEGSKA (reference sequence).

This chain connects TRBV6-6 to TRBJ2-7, with TRBD2 identical over 13 bases. The length of the CDR3 is 17 residues. Germline V gene lookup returns CDR1 MNHNY and CDR2 SVGAGI (reference sequence). With 6 bases clipped from V and 6 bases from J, the junction kept 14 bases outside the gene matches. DNA of the CDR3: TGTGCCAGCAGATCGACTACGACTAGCGGGAGGAGGGGCGAGCAGTACTTC. Its protein product is CASRSTTTSGRRGEQYF.

On this clonotype: This may stem from a read error, because a much larger clone lies one nucleotide away. The chain carries TRBV4-1 and TRBJ1-2; no firm D call. The germline V gene has CDR1 MGHRA and CDR2 YSYEKL. The CDR3 is made up of 14 amino acids. The V gene lost 2 bases and the J gene lost 2 bases, with 9 bases spanning the gap. In nucleotides, the CDR3 is TGCGCCAGCAGCCAACTGATAGTGAACTATGGCTACACCTTC. Amino acids: CASSQLIVNYGYTF.

In its sample, this clonotype was seen many times. The V gene is TRBV7-9, the J gene TRBJ2-7; D gene ambiguous. This CDR3 has 14 amino acids. From germline, CDR1 is SEHNR and CDR2 FQNEAQ (reference sequence). V lost 3 bases and J 4 bases, leaving 13 bases between the germline ends. The CDR3 spells CASSFLGSLYEQYF. For the CDR3, the DNA is TGTGCCAGCAGCTTTTTGGGGTCGCTTTACGAGCAGTACTTC.

This clonotype has only a few counts. This chain uses TRBV24-1 with TRBJ1-6, with TRBD1 matching over 8 bases. The CDR3 runs to 15 residues. With 2 bases clipped from V and 8 bases from J, the junction kept 4 bases outside the gene matches. Germline values: CDR1 KGHDR, CDR2 SFDVKD. This CDR3 is CATSDSAQGDSPLHF. The CDR3 nucleotides read TGTGCCACCAGTGATTCTGCACAGGGGGATTCACCCCTCCACTTT.

In this sample, this clonotype turned up a few times. The DNA of the CDR3 is TGTGCCAGCAGATTCGGGACTAGCGGGAGTCCCTACAATGAGCAGTTCTTC. Translated: CASRFGTSGSPYNEQFF. The chain links TRBV12-3 or TRBV12-4 to TRBJ2-1; 14 nucleotides line up with TRBD2. The V segment lost 6 bases and the J segment 2 bases; nucleotides outside the gene matches: 6. This CDR3 is 17 amino acids long.

The rearrangement joins TRBV28 to TRBJ1-5; D is possibly TRBD1 (6 bases). The germline V and J ends were trimmed by 7 bases and 0 bases, with 19 bases remaining between them. Germline CDR1 and CDR2: MDHEN and SYDVKM. The CDR3 spans 17 residues. In nucleotides, the CDR3 is TGTGCCAGCAACCCGGGAGAGGGGGGTTATAGCAATCAGCCCCAGCATTTT. This translates into CASNPGEGGYSNQPQHF.

V is TRBV2 and J is TRBJ2-5; D is ambiguous. This CDR3 contains 11 residues. Germline V gene lookup returns CDR1 SNHLY and CDR2 FYNNEI. V was shortened by 6 bases and J by 4 bases, with 6 bases between the two germline ends. The CDR3 bases are TGTGCCAGCAGGATATCAGAGACCCAGTACTTC. Its protein is CASRISETQYF. Complete variable domain (other parts from reference TRBV2 and TRBJ2-5): EPEVTQTPSHQVTQMGQEVILRCVPISNHLYFYWYRQILGQKVEFLVSFYNNEISEKSEIFDDQFSVERPDGSNFTLKIRSTKLEDSAMYFCASRISETQYFGPGTRLLVL.

The table lists this clonotype with a few counts. CDR3 nucleotide sequence: TGTGCCAGCACCTCTTGGGCGTGGGGCTACACCTTC. Translating it yields CASTSWAWGYTF. The chain joins TRBV6-1 to TRBJ1-2, with D uncertain. With 7 bases removed from V and 8 bases from J, the gap between germline ends came to 14 bases. Looked up from germline, CDR1 is MNHNS and CDR2 is SASEGT. This CDR3 has 12 amino acids.

The V call is TRBV9, the J call TRBJ1-1; no clear D gene. With 5 bases removed from V and 0 bases from J, the gap between germline ends came to 8 bases. Germline-derived CDR1 and CDR2 are SGDLS and YYNGEE. This CDR3 contains 13 residues. The CDR3 region is CASSEAMNTEAFF. The CDR3 nucleotides are TGTGCCAGCAGTGAAGCTATGAACACTGAAGCTTTCTTT.

This clonotype was counted between two and nine times. An end of the junction does not agree with germline; a read error may underlie this. The rearrangement links TRBV5-6 to TRBJ1-4; D not resolved. Germline V gives CDR1 SGHDT, CDR2 YYEEEE. The CDR3 loop spans 13 amino acids. The CDR3 coding sequence is TGTGCCAGCAGCTTGAGGTCAGCTGAAAACCTGTTTTTT. Translation: CASSLRSAENLFF.

The V gene is TRBV27, the J gene TRBJ2-1; TRBD2 matches at 12 bases. The V gene end was trimmed by 8 bases and the J gene end by 9 bases; junction bases not matched to a gene: 11. This CDR3 has 15 residues. Germline lookup yields CDR1 MNHEY and CDR2 SMNVEV (reference sequence). CDR3 nucleotide sequence: TGTGCCAGCTGTCTAGCGGGAGGGCTCTCGGGTGAGCAGTTCTTC. Translated: CASCLAGGLSGEQFF.

This clonotype was seen a handful of times. CDR3 coding DNA: TGCGCCAGCAGCTTGGAGGGGTTGAATGAGCAGTTCTTC. Protein product: CASSLEGLNEQFF. The rearrangement uses TRBV5-1 and TRBJ2-1; D is perhaps TRBD1 (5 bases). CDR3 size: 13 residues. V lost 0 bases, J lost 7 bases, and 8 bases lay in between. CDR1 and CDR2 (germline): SGHRS, YFSETQ.

As to this clonotype: Being one base from a much bigger clone, this may be a read error. The V call is TRBV4-3, the J call TRBJ1-5; 7 bases map to TRBD1. The CDR3 has 16 amino acids. The germline CDR1 and CDR2 sequences are LGHNA and YSLEER. The CDR3 loop reads CASSHPDRDPNQSQHF. The CDR3 region has the DNA TGCGCCAGCAGCCATCCCGACAGGGATCCCAATCAGTCCCAGCATTTT.